This T cell receptor (beta chain) comes out of a study of beta chain features in type 1 diabetes. The length of the CDR3 is 13 residues. Germline CDR1 LNHNV, CDR2 YYDKDF (reference sequence). Trimming cost V 3 bases and J 5 bases, with 10 bases left between them. All of the isolated RNA was reverse transcribed, so expressed TCRB transcripts were sequenced. Profiled with immunoSEQ multiplex PCR; TCRdb holds only in-frame clones, not every one. Of hundreds of thousands of clones listed, around 15% are singletons. Study results and caveats: Moderate yet significant TCRB CDR3 shortening was seen in Type 1 diabetes patients in all four CD4+ subsets. Insertions were fewer and deletions more numerous at VDJ junctions in type 1 diabetes patients.

Worth noting for this clone: Its antigen is unknown.

The clonotype originates from a man aged 18 to 29 with type 1 diabetes. Sample: naive CD4+ T cells from blood. The chain carries TRBV15 and TRBJ1-2; possible D gene TRBD1, 5 bases. CDR3 sequence: CATSRDGAYGYTF. The CDR3 DNA follows: TGTGCCACCAGCAGGGACGGGGCATATGGCTACACCTTC. Looking up the rest from reference TRBV15 and TRBJ1-2 gives the full variable domain: DAMVIQNPRYQVTQFGKPVTLSCSQTLNHNVMYWYQQKSSQAPKLLFHYYDKDFNNEADTPDNFQSRRPNTSFCFLDIRSPGLGDTAMYLCATSRDGAYGYTFGSGTRLTVV.